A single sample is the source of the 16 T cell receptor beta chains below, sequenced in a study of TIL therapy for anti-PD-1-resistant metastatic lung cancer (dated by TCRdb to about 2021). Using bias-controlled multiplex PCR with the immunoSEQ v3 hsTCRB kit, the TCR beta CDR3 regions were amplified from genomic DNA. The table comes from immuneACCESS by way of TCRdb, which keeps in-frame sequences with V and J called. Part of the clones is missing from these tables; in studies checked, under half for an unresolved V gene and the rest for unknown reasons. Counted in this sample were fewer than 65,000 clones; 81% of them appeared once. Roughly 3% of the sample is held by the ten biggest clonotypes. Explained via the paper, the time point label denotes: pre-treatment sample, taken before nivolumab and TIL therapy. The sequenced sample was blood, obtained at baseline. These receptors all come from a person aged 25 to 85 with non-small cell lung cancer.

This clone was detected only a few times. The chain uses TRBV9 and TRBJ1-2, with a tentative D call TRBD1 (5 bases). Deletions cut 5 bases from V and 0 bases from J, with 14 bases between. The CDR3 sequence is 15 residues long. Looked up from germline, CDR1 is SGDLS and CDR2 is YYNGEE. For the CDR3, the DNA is TGTGCCAGCAGTGTAACCGGGACGTCTAACTATGGCTACACCTTC. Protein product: CASSVTGTSNYGYTF.

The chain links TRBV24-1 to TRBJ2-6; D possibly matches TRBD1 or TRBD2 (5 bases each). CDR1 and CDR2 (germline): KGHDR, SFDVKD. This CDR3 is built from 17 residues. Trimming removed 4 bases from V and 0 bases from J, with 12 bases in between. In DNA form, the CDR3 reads TGTGCCACCAGTGACTCAACAGGACTCTCTGGGGCCAACGTCCTGACTTTC. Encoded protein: CATSDSTGLSGANVLTF.

Written as DNA, the CDR3 is TGTGCCAGCAGTTATCGGGGTAAATATAGCAATCAGCCCCAGCATTTT. Encoded protein: CASSYRGKYSNQPQHF. The gene calls are TRBV6-2 or TRBV6-3 and TRBJ1-5; D uncertain. This CDR3 contains 16 residues. Trimming shortened V by 3 bases and J by 0 bases, and 12 bases separated the two germline ends. The V gene's germline CDR1 is MNHEY and CDR2 SVGEGT.

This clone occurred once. CDR3 sequence (DNA): TGTGCCAGCAGTGATAGGGACAGGAACACTGAAGCTTTCTTT. It codes for CASSDRDRNTEAFF. The chain recombines TRBV6-1 with TRBJ1-1; 7 bases agree with TRBD1. Germline V gene data show CDR1 as MNHNS and CDR2 as SASEGT. The CDR3 is made up of 14 amino acids. V was clipped by 3 bases and J by 1 base; unmatched bases: 2.

The CDR3 sequence: CATSEDYPYADTQYF. CDR3 coding DNA: TGTGCCACCAGTGAGGACTACCCCTATGCAGATACGCAGTATTTT. The chain joins TRBV24-1 to TRBJ2-3; D perhaps matches TRBD2 (6 bases). Germline values: CDR1 KGHDR, CDR2 SFDVKD. Trimming stripped 4 bases from V and 4 bases from J, with 14 bases between. The CDR3 contains 15 residues.

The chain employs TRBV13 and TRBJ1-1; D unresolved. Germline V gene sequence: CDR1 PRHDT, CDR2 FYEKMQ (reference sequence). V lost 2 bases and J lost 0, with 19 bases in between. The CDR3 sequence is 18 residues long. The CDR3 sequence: CASSLNKGSMGVNTEAFF. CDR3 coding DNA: TGTGCCAGCAGCTTAAATAAAGGGAGCATGGGAGTGAACACTGAAGCTTTCTTT. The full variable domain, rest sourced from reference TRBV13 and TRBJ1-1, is AAGVIQSPRHLIKEKRETATLKCYPIPRHDTVYWYQQGPGQDPQFLISFYEKMQSDKGSIPDRFSAQQFSDYHSELNMSSLELGDSALYFCASSLNKGSMGVNTEAFFGQGTRLTVV.

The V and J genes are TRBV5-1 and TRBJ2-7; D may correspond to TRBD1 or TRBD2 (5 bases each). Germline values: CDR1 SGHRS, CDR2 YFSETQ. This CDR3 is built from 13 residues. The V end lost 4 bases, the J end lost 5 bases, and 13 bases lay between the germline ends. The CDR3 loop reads CASSLGTQDEQYF. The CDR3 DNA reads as TGCGCCAGCAGCCTCGGGACGCAGGACGAGCAGTACTTC.

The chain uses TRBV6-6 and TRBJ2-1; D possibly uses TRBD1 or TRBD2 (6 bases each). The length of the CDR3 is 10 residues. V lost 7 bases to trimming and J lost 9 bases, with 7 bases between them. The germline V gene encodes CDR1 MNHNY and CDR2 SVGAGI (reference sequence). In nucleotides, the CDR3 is TGTGCCAGCAAGGGGGGTGAGCAGTTCTTC. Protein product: CASKGGEQFF.

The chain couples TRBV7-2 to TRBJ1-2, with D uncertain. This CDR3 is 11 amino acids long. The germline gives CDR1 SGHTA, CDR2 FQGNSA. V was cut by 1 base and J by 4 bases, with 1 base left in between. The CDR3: CASSLVYGYTF. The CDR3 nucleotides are TGTGCCAGCAGCTTAGTCTATGGCTACACCTTC.

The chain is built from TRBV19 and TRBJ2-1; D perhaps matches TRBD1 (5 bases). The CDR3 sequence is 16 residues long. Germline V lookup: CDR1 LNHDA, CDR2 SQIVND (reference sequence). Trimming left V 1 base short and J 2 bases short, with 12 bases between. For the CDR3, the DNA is TGTGCCAGTAGTATAGGGGGTGCAGGGACCTACAATGAGCAGTTCTTC. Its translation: CASSIGGAGTYNEQFF.

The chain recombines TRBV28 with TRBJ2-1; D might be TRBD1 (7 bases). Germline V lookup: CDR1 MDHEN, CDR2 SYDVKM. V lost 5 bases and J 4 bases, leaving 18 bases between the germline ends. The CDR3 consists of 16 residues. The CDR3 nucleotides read TGTGCCAGCAGTCCCGCCGGGGGACAGACTTACAATGAGCAGTTCTTC. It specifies CASSPAGGQTYNEQFF.

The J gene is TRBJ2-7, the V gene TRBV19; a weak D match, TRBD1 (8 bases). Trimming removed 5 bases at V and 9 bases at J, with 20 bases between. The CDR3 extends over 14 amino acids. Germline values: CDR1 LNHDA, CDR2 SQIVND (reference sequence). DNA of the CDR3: TGTGCCAGTAGTTCGGGGGGACAGGCCGTAAGGCAGTACTTC. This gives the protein CASSSGGQAVRQYF.

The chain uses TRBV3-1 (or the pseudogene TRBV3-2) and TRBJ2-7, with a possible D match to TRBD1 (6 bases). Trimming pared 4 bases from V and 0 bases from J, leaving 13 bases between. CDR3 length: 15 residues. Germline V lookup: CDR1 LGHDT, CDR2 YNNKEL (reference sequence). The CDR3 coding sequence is TGTGCCAGCAGCCCGTTAGGGGGAGTCTCCTACGAGCAGTACTTC. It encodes CASSPLGGVSYEQYF.

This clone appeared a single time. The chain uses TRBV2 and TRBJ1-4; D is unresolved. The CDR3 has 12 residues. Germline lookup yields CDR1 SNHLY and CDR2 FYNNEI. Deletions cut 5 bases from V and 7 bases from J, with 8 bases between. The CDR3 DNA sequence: TGTGCCAGCAGTCCGTGGAGTGAAAAACTGTTTTTT. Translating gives CASSPWSEKLFF.

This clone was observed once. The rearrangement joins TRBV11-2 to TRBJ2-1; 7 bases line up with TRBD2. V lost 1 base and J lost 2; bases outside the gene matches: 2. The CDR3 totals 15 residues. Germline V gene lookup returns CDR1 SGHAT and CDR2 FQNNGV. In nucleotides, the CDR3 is TGTGCCAGCAGCTTAGGGGGGGGGACCTACAATGAGCAGTTCTTC. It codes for CASSLGGGTYNEQFF.

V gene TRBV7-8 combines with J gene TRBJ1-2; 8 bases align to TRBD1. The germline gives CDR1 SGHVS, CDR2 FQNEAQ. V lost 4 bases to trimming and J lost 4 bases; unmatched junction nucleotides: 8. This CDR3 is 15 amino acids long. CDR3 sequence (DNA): TGTGCCAGCAGCTCCAGGACAGGGATAAGCTATGGCTACACCTTC. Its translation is CASSSRTGISYGYTF.